This is a list of T cell receptor beta chains from one sample in a study of regulatory T cells in long-lasting Graves disease. TCRdb re-derived calls from the multiplex PCR reads in MiXCR, one entry per CDR3 protein. The sample carries around 400,000 distinct CDR3 sequences, 12% recorded once. The same specimen was also included in a second study, on T cells in Graves' hyperthyroidism and ophthalmopathy.

The specimen was peripheral blood mononuclear cells (PBMCs), collected at new diagnosis, from a patient treated with antithyroid drugs. The receptors were sampled from a woman between 18 and 29 years old with Graves disease. Each CDR3 is given with its conserved first and last residue. A D gene is named only where the DNA matches it firmly. Rows may omit the clone size; those that give it use once, few, many or a size class.

j_gene: TRBJ2-3; abundance: many; v_gene: TRBV7-8; d_gene: TRBD2; CDR3aa: CASTTGTTTDTQYF; CDR3nt: TGTGCCAGCACGACCGGGACTACGACAGATACGCAGTATTTT
j_gene: TRBJ2-5; abundance: many; v_gene: TRBV15; d_gene: -; CDR3aa: CATSKSRLAAQETQYF; CDR3nt: TGTGCCACCAGCAAATCTCGACTGGCAGCCCAAGAGACCCAGTACTTC
j_gene: TRBJ2-3; abundance: -; v_gene: TRBV24-1; d_gene: -; CDR3aa: CATSDLGQWYF; CDR3nt: TGTGCCACCAGTGATTTGGGACAGTGGTATTTT
j_gene: TRBJ1-1; abundance: few; v_gene: TRBV29-1; d_gene: -; CDR3aa: CSAVGRLMNTEAFF; CDR3nt: TGCAGCGCCGTGGGGAGACTAATGAACACTGAAGCTTTCTTT
j_gene: TRBJ2-3; abundance: many; v_gene: TRBV10-3; d_gene: -; CDR3aa: CAISDWQGEDTQYF; CDR3nt: TGTGCCATCAGTGATTGGCAGGGTGAGGATACGCAGTATTTT
j_gene: TRBJ2-1; abundance: -; v_gene: TRBV9; d_gene: -; CDR3aa: CASSVAWTDYNEQFF; CDR3nt: TGTGCCAGCAGCGTAGCTTGGACGGACTACAATGAGCAGTTCTTC
j_gene: TRBJ2-1; abundance: few; v_gene: TRBV15; d_gene: -; CDR3aa: CATSRELSRGGPSEQFF; CDR3nt: TGTGCCACCAGCAGAGAACTGAGTAGGGGGGGGCCCAGTGAGCAGTTCTTC
j_gene: TRBJ2-3; abundance: many; v_gene: TRBV7-2; d_gene: -; CDR3aa: CASSLRGSGGTDTQYF; CDR3nt: TGTGCCAGCAGCTTACGGGGTTCCGGGGGCACAGATACGCAGTATTTT
j_gene: TRBJ2-5; abundance: many; v_gene: TRBV5-1; d_gene: TRBD2; CDR3aa: CASSLGLAGVLQETQYF; CDR3nt: TGCGCCAGCAGCTTGGGACTAGCGGGAGTACTACAGGAGACCCAGTACTTC
j_gene: TRBJ2-5; abundance: -; v_gene: TRBV15; d_gene: TRBD2; CDR3aa: CATSSPGRGGEETQYF; CDR3nt: TGTGCCACCAGCAGTCCCGGCCGCGGGGGGGAAGAGACCCAGTACTTC
j_gene: TRBJ2-1; abundance: -; v_gene: TRBV9; d_gene: -; CDR3aa: CASSVGGSGANEQFF; CDR3nt: TGTGCCAGCAGCGTAGGAGGTTCAGGGGCCAATGAGCAGTTCTTC
j_gene: TRBJ2-1; abundance: many; v_gene: TRBV7-2; d_gene: TRBD2; CDR3aa: CASGAGGWANEQFF; CDR3nt: TGTGCCAGCGGAGCGGGAGGTTGGGCGAATGAGCAGTTCTTC
j_gene: TRBJ2-3; abundance: many; v_gene: TRBV2; d_gene: -; CDR3aa: CASSDVDGDTQYF; CDR3nt: TGTGCCAGCAGTGATGTTGACGGAGATACGCAGTATTTT
j_gene: TRBJ2-1; abundance: -; v_gene: TRBV30; d_gene: TRBD1; CDR3aa: CAWSVGQGAIYEQFF; CDR3nt: TGTGCCTGGAGTGTAGGACAGGGGGCGATTTATGAGCAGTTCTTC
j_gene: TRBJ2-3; abundance: many; v_gene: TRBV7-9; d_gene: -; CDR3aa: CASSSFGGYLADTQYF; CDR3nt: TGTGCCAGCAGCTCCTTTGGGGGATATCTGGCAGATACGCAGTATTTT
j_gene: TRBJ2-1; abundance: many; v_gene: TRBV27; d_gene: TRBD2; CDR3aa: CASSSGLAGGPYNEQFF; CDR3nt: TGTGCCAGCAGTTCGGGGTTAGCGGGAGGGCCCTACAATGAGCAGTTCTTC
j_gene: TRBJ2-7; abundance: many; v_gene: TRBV7-2; d_gene: TRBD1; CDR3aa: CASSSWTGHYEQYF; CDR3nt: TGTGCCAGCAGCTCCTGGACAGGCCACTACGAGCAGTACTTC
j_gene: TRBJ2-1; abundance: many; v_gene: TRBV5-1; d_gene: TRBD2; CDR3aa: CASSSIAGDNEQFF; CDR3nt: TGCGCCAGCAGCTCGATAGCGGGAGATAATGAGCAGTTCTTC
j_gene: TRBJ1-2; abundance: -; v_gene: TRBV9; d_gene: -; CDR3aa: CARLNYGYTF; CDR3nt: TGTGCCAGGCTGAACTATGGCTACACCTTC
j_gene: TRBJ1-2; abundance: many; v_gene: TRBV24-1; d_gene: TRBD1; CDR3aa: CATSARTGGPHGYTF; CDR3nt: TGTGCCACCAGTGCGAGGACAGGGGGCCCTCATGGCTACACCTTC
j_gene: TRBJ2-3; abundance: many; v_gene: TRBV7-2; d_gene: -; CDR3aa: CASSLGSTDTQYF; CDR3nt: TGTGCCAGCAGCTTAGGCAGCACAGATACGCAGTATTTT
j_gene: TRBJ2-7; abundance: -; v_gene: TRBV4-1; d_gene: TRBD2; CDR3aa: CASSPPAAGLADEQYF; CDR3nt: TGCGCCAGCAGCCCACCAGCAGCGGGACTAGCGGACGAGCAGTACTTC
j_gene: TRBJ1-2; abundance: many; v_gene: TRBV12-3/TRBV12-4; d_gene: -; CDR3aa: CASSFGGSGYTF; CDR3nt: TGTGCCAGCAGCTTTGGGGGATCTGGCTACACCTTC
j_gene: TRBJ2-1; abundance: many; v_gene: TRBV5-1; d_gene: TRBD1; CDR3aa: CASSLQGNEQFF; CDR3nt: TGTGCCAGCAGCTTACAGGGGAATGAGCAGTTCTTC
j_gene: TRBJ2-7; abundance: few; v_gene: TRBV24-1; d_gene: -; CDR3aa: CATSDQYEQYF; CDR3nt: TGTGCCACCAGTGATCAATACGAGCAGTACTTC
j_gene: TRBJ2-1; abundance: many; v_gene: TRBV7-2; d_gene: TRBD2; CDR3aa: CASSPSGASSYNEQFF; CDR3nt: TGTGCCAGCAGCCCGAGCGGGGCAAGCTCCTACAATGAGCAGTTCTTC
j_gene: TRBJ1-1; abundance: -; v_gene: TRBV12-3/TRBV12-4; d_gene: TRBD1; CDR3aa: CASKNQGGNTEAFF; CDR3nt: TGTGCCAGCAAAAATCAGGGGGGGAACACTGAAGCTTTCTTT
j_gene: TRBJ2-1; abundance: many; v_gene: TRBV27; d_gene: TRBD2; CDR3aa: CASSLSTIAGGSVNEQFF; CDR3nt: TGTGCCAGCAGTTTATCCACAATAGCGGGAGGGTCGGTGAATGAGCAGTTCTTC
j_gene: TRBJ2-4; abundance: -; v_gene: TRBV24-1; d_gene: TRBD1; CDR3aa: CATSVLGQAILAKNIQYF; CDR3nt: TGTGCCACCAGTGTCCTGGGACAGGCCATACTAGCCAAAAACATTCAGTACTTC
j_gene: TRBJ2-3; abundance: many; v_gene: TRBV11-2; d_gene: TRBD2; CDR3aa: CASSSRTSGRPNTDTQYF; CDR3nt: TGTGCCAGCAGCTCCCGGACTAGCGGGAGGCCAAACACAGATACGCAGTATTTT
j_gene: TRBJ1-1; abundance: -; v_gene: TRBV6-1; d_gene: TRBD1; CDR3aa: CTSRRIYRGQGEAFF; CDR3nt: TGTACCAGCCGCAGAATCTACAGGGGGCAAGGTGAAGCTTTCTTT
j_gene: TRBJ1-5; abundance: many; v_gene: TRBV20-1; d_gene: -; CDR3aa: CSARDTQGGYQPQHF; CDR3nt: TGCAGTGCTAGAGATACACAGGGAGGCTATCAGCCCCAGCATTTT
j_gene: TRBJ2-5; abundance: many; v_gene: TRBV11-2; d_gene: -; CDR3aa: CASSLVGHISSQETQYF; CDR3nt: TGTGCCAGCAGCTTAGTCGGACATATCTCTAGCCAAGAGACCCAGTACTTC
j_gene: TRBJ2-1; abundance: -; v_gene: TRBV2; d_gene: -; CDR3aa: CASSDVVLSGNEQFF; CDR3nt: TGTGCCAGCAGTGATGTAGTCCTATCTGGGAATGAGCAGTTCTTC
j_gene: TRBJ2-1; abundance: many; v_gene: TRBV6-2/TRBV6-3; d_gene: TRBD2; CDR3aa: CAVSGGVDGNEQFF; CDR3nt: TGTGCCGTTAGCGGGGGGGTTGATGGGAATGAGCAGTTCTTC
j_gene: TRBJ1-2; abundance: -; v_gene: TRBV29-1; d_gene: -; CDR3aa: CSTKNNRDGKYGYTF; CDR3nt: TGCAGCACGAAAAACAATCGGGACGGGAAATATGGCTACACCTTC
j_gene: TRBJ1-1; abundance: many; v_gene: TRBV12-3/TRBV12-4; d_gene: -; CDR3aa: CASSFPDRF; CDR3nt: TGTGCCAGCAGTTTTCCAGACCGGTTT
j_gene: TRBJ1-1; abundance: few; v_gene: TRBV19; d_gene: -; CDR3aa: CASSIAGQGRMNTEAFF; CDR3nt: TGTGCCAGTAGTATAGCGGGGCAGGGGCGAATGAACACTGAAGCTTTCTTT
j_gene: TRBJ2-1; abundance: many; v_gene: TRBV6-2/TRBV6-3; d_gene: -; CDR3aa: CASSYTSGLVGSGEQFF; CDR3nt: TGTGCCAGCAGTTACACGTCAGGGCTAGTGGGCTCCGGTGAGCAGTTCTTC
j_gene: TRBJ1-5; abundance: many; v_gene: TRBV15; d_gene: TRBD1; CDR3aa: CATSLGTGVLWGHQPQHF; CDR3nt: TGTGCCACCAGCCTTGGGACAGGGGTCTTGTGGGGCCATCAGCCCCAGCATTTT
j_gene: TRBJ2-3; abundance: many; v_gene: TRBV20-1; d_gene: TRBD2; CDR3aa: CSARSPSGGRADTQYF; CDR3nt: TGCAGTGCTAGATCCCCCTCCGGCGGGAGGGCAGATACGCAGTATTTT
j_gene: TRBJ2-1; abundance: many; v_gene: TRBV29-1; d_gene: TRBD2; CDR3aa: CSVERFSGGVLGEQFF; CDR3nt: TGCAGCGTTGAACGGTTTTCGGGAGGAGTGTTAGGTGAGCAGTTCTTC
j_gene: TRBJ2-5; abundance: many; v_gene: TRBV5-1; d_gene: -; CDR3aa: CASSLAGAETQYF; CDR3nt: TGCGCCAGCAGCTTGGCAGGAGCGGAGACCCAGTACTTC
j_gene: TRBJ2-5; abundance: many; v_gene: TRBV6-5; d_gene: -; CDR3aa: CASSYVVAEDWKETQYF; CDR3nt: TGTGCCAGCAGTTACGTGGTAGCGGAGGATTGGAAAGAGACCCAGTACTTC
j_gene: TRBJ2-5; abundance: -; v_gene: TRBV28; d_gene: -; CDR3aa: CASSLSGFGETQYF; CDR3nt: TGTGCCAGCAGTTTATCAGGGTTTGGAGAGACCCAGTACTTC
j_gene: TRBJ1-2; abundance: -; v_gene: TRBV19; d_gene: -; CDR3aa: CASTSRGVGYTF; CDR3nt: TGTGCCAGTACCTCACGGGGGGTCGGCTACACCTTC
j_gene: TRBJ2-5; abundance: -; v_gene: TRBV13; d_gene: -; CDR3aa: CASSHLPKALTQYF; CDR3nt: TGTGCCAGCAGTCACCTCCCGAAGGCACTGACGCAGTACTTC
j_gene: TRBJ1-2; abundance: -; v_gene: TRBV4-2; d_gene: TRBD1; CDR3aa: CASSQRQGSQIVGYTF; CDR3nt: TGTGCCAGCAGCCAACGACAGGGCAGTCAAATTGTTGGCTACACCTTC
j_gene: TRBJ2-3; abundance: many; v_gene: TRBV24-1; d_gene: -; CDR3aa: CATSDPAGPQATDTQYF; CDR3nt: TGTGCCACCAGTGATCCCGCTGGACCACAGGCCACAGATACGCAGTATTTT
j_gene: TRBJ1-2; abundance: many; v_gene: TRBV7-2; d_gene: -; CDR3aa: CASSSPGGINYGYTF; CDR3nt: TGTGCCAGCAGCTCCCCGGGGGGGATTAACTATGGCTACACCTTC
j_gene: TRBJ1-5; abundance: few; v_gene: TRBV12-3/TRBV12-4; d_gene: -; CDR3aa: CASKRGVYQPQHF; CDR3nt: TGTGCCAGCAAAAGGGGGGTCTATCAGCCCCAGCATTTT
j_gene: TRBJ2-1; abundance: few; v_gene: TRBV7-9; d_gene: TRBD2; CDR3aa: CASSRSGDYNEQFF; CDR3nt: TGTGCCAGCAGCCGTAGCGGGGACTACAATGAGCAGTTCTTC
j_gene: TRBJ1-6; abundance: few; v_gene: TRBV9; d_gene: -; CDR3aa: CASSVEPGPKTNSPLHF; CDR3nt: TGTGCCAGCAGCGTAGAGCCGGGGCCCAAAACCAATTCGCCCCTCCACTTT
j_gene: TRBJ1-1; abundance: many; v_gene: TRBV5-1; d_gene: -; CDR3aa: CATRWAQNTEAFF; CDR3nt: TGCGCCACCCGTTGGGCACAAAACACTGAAGCTTTCTTT
j_gene: TRBJ2-3; abundance: many; v_gene: TRBV14; d_gene: TRBD2; CDR3aa: CASSPLAGVVTDTQYF; CDR3nt: TGTGCCAGCAGCCCCTTAGCGGGAGTGGTAACAGATACGCAGTATTTT